This TCR beta chain originates from a study of metastatic and nonmetastatic thyroid tumors. In the study overall: Samples came from malignant and benign thyroid patients, and repertoires were compared across blood and tumor or nodule tissue.

Original analysis: Clinicopathological groups of papillary thyroid cancer showed CDR3 differences that were used to build a distant-metastasis classifier. MiXCR re-clonotyped the PCR reads for TCRdb. TCRdb's processing, not the authors', yielded these V and J calls. Here the sample spans 25,000 to 35,000 clones, roughly 19% being singletons. Nobody among the patients had been given any treatment before thyroid surgery. Overall study findings and caveats: Significantly higher TCR beta diversity was reportedly seen in malignant thyroid tumors than benign nodules, in blood and tumor.

The table lists this clone with a few counts. What it recognizes is unknown. Germline CDR1 SGHDT, CDR2 YYEEEE. The V and J ends lost 0 bases and 6 bases, in that order; junction bases with no gene match: 5. This CDR3 spans 14 amino acids. The chain links TRBV5-6 to TRBJ1-2; TRBD1 matches 7 bases. This sequence was found in a female donor with papillary thyroid cancer or a benign thyroid nodule (not recorded which). Some clones in this sample may be carry-over from other donors' samples. Input material: blood. CDR3 region: CASSLGQGGHGYTF. The CDR3 DNA sequence: TGTGCCAGCAGCTTGGGACAGGGTGGTCATGGCTACACCTTC.